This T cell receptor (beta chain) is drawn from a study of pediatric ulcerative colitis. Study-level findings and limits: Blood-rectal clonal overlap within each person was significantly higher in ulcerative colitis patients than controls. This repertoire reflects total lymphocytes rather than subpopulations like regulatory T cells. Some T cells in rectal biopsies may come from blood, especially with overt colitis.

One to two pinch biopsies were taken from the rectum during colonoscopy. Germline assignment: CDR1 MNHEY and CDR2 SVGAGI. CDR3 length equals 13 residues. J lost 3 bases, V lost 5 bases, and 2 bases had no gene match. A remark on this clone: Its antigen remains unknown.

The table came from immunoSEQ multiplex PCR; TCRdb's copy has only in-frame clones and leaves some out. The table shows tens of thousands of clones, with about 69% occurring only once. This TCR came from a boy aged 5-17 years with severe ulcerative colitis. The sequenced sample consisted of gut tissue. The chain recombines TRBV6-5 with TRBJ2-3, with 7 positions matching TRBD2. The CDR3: CASSRRETDTQYF. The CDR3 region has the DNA TGTGCCAGCAGTAGGCGGGAGACAGATACGCAGTATTTT.